Detailed here is one T cell receptor (beta chain). Its antigen is unidentified. The study ran its PCR with 60 Vbeta and 13 Jbeta primers. Some clones are missing from TCRdb's copy, which holds only in-frame ones; the method was immunoSEQ multiplex PCR. The sample records fewer than 150,000 clones, around four fifths being singletons. The data were obtained in a study of cytomegalovirus exposure and HLA in healthy donors. Study-wide context: From donors who were HLA-typed, an early data release held approximately 91 million unique TCRs.

When sampled, the donors appeared nominally healthy, though they likely had unrecorded immune exposures. Overall study results and limits: DRB1 had the most TCR associations and HLA-C the fewest, a later analysis found, with rates varying by HLA locus. Researchers catalogued about 160 TCR beta chains as cytomegalovirus-associated.

V lost 4 bases, J lost 4 bases, and 5 bases lay in between. Germline V CDR1 and CDR2: DFQATT, SNEGSKA (reference sequence). This CDR3 has 11 amino acids. Input material: PBMCs. The receptor was derived from a man aged 25-45 years in good health and CMV-seronegative. The chain carries TRBV20-1 and TRBJ2-1; D unresolved. CDR3 sequence: CSATGYNEQFF. Here the CDR3 DNA reads TGCAGTGCTACGGGTTACAATGAGCAGTTCTTC.